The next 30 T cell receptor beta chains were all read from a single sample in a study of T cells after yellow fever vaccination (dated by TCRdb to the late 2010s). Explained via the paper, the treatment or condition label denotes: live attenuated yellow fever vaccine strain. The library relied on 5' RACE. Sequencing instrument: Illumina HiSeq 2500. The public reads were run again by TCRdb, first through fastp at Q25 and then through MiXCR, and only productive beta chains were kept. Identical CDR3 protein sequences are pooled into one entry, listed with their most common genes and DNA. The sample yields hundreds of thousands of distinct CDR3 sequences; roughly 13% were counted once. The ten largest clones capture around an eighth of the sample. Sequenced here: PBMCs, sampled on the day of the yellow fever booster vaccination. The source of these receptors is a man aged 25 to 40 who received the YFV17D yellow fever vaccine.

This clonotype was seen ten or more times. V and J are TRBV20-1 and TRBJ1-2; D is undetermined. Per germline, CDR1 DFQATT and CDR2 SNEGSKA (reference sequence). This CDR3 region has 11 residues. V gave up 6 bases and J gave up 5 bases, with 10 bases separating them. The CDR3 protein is CSADSGYGYTF. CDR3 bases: TGCAGTGCAGATTCGGGGTATGGCTACACCTTC.

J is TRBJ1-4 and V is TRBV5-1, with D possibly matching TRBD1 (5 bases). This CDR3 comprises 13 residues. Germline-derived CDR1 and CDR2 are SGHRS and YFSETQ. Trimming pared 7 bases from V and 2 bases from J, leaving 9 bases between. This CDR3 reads CASGDSTNEKLFF. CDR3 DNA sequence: TGCGCCAGCGGCGACAGTACTAATGAAAAACTGTTTTTT.

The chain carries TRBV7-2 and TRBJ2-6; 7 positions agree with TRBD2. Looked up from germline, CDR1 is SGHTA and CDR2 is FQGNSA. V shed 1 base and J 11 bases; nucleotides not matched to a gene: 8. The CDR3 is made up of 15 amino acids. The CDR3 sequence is CASSLVLSGGYVLTF. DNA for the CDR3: TGTGCCAGCAGCTTAGTCCTTTCGGGGGGTTACGTCCTGACTTTC.

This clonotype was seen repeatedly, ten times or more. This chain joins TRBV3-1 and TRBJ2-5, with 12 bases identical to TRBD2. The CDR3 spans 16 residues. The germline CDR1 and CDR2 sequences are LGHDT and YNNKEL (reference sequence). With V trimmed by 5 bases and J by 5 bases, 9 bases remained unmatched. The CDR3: CASSFRLAGASETQYF. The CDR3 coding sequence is TGTGCCAGCAGCTTCAGACTAGCGGGAGCCAGTGAGACCCAGTACTTC.

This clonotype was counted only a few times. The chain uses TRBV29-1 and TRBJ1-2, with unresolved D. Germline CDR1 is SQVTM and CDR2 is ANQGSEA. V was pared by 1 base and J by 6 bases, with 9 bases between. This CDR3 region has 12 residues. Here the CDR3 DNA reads TGCAGCGTTGAAGGGACGAAACATGGCTACACCTTC. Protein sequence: CSVEGTKHGYTF. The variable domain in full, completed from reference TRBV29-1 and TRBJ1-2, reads SAVISQKPSRDICQRGTSLTIQCQVDSQVTMMFWYRQQPGQSLTLIATANQGSEATYESGFVIDKFPISRPNLTFSTLTVSNMSPEDSSIYLCSVEGTKHGYTFGSGTRLTVV.

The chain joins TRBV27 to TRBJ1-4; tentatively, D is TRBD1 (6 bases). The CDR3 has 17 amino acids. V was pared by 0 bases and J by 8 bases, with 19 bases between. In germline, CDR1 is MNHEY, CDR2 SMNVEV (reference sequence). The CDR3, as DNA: TGTGCCAGCAGTTTATCAGTCCGGCAGGGGATAACGGAAAAACTGTTTTTT. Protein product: CASSLSVRQGITEKLFF.

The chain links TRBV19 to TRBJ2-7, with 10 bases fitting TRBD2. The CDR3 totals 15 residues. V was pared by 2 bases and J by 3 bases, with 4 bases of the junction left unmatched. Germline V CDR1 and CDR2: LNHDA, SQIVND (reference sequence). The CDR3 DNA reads TGTGCCAGTAGTATAACTAGCGGGATTAACTACGAGCAGTACTTC. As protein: CASSITSGINYEQYF.

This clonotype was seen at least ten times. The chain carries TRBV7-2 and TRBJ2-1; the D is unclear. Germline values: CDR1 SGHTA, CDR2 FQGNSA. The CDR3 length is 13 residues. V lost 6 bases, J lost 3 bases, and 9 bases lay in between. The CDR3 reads CASRYTDYNEQFF. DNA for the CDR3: TGTGCCAGCAGGTACACGGACTACAATGAGCAGTTCTTC.

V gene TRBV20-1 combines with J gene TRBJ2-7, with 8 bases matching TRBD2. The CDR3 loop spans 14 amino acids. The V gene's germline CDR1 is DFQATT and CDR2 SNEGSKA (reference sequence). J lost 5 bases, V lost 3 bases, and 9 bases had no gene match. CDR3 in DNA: TGCAGTGCTAGCGGGACTAGTAATTCCCACGAGCAGTACTTC. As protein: CSASGTSNSHEQYF.

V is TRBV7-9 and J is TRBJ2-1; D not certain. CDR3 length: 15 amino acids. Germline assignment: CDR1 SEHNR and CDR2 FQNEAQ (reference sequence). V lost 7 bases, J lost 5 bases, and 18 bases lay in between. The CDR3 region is CASTRTGQANNEQFF. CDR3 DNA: TGTGCCAGCACTCGAACCGGGCAGGCGAACAATGAGCAGTTCTTC.

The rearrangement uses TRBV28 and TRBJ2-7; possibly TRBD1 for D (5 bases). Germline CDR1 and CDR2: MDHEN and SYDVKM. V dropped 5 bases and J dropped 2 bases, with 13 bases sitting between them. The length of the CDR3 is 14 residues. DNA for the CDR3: TGTGCCAGCAGTCCGTCGACAGTCACCTACGAGCAGTACTTC. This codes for CASSPSTVTYEQYF. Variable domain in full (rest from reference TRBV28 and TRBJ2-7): DVKVTQSSRYLVKRTGEKVFLECVQDMDHENMFWYRQDPGLGLRLIYFSYDVKMKEKGDIPEGYSVSREKKERFSLILESASTNQTSMYLCASSPSTVTYEQYFGPGTRLTVT.

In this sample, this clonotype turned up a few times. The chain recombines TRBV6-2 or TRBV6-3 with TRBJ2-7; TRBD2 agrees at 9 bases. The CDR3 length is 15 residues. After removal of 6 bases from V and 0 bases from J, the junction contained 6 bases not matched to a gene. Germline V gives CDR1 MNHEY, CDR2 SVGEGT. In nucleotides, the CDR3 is TGTGCCAGCAGGCGAGCGGGAGGTGACTCCTACGAGCAGTACTTC. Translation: CASRRAGGDSYEQYF.

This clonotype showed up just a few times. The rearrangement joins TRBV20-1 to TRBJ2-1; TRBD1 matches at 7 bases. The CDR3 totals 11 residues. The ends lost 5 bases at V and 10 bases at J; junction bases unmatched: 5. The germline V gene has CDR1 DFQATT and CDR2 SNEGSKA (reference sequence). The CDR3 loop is CSASQGWEQFF. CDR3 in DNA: TGCAGTGCTTCACAGGGGTGGGAGCAGTTCTTC.

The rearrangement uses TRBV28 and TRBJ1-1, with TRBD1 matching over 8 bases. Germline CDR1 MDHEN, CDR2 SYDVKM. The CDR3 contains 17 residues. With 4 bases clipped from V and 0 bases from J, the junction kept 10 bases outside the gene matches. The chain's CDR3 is CASSYGTGWEMNTEAFF. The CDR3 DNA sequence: TGTGCCAGCAGTTACGGGACAGGATGGGAGATGAACACTGAAGCTTTCTTT.

CDR3 residues: CSVEVPSGSGVQYF. In nucleotides, the CDR3 is TGCAGCGTTGAAGTCCCCAGCGGGAGCGGAGTGCAGTACTTC. This sequence joins TRBV29-1 and TRBJ2-7; TRBD2 aligns across 8 bases. The CDR3 has 14 residues. Germline CDR1 reads SQVTM; CDR2 reads ANQGSEA. J lost 9 bases, V lost 1 base, and 11 bases had no gene match.

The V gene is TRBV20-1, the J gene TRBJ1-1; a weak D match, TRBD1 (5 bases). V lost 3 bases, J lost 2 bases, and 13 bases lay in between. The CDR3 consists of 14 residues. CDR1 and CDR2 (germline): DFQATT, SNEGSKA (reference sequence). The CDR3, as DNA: TGCAGTGCTAGGCAAGCAGGGAGAAACACTGAAGCTTTCTTT. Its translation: CSARQAGRNTEAFF.

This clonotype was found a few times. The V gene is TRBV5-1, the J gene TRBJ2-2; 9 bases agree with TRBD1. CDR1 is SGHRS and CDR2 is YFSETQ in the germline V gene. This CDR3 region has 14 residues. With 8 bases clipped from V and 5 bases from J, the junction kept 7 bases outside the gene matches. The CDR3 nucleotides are TGCGCCAGTTCCTTTGGGACAGGGACCGGGGAGCTGTTTTTT. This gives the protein CASSFGTGTGELFF.

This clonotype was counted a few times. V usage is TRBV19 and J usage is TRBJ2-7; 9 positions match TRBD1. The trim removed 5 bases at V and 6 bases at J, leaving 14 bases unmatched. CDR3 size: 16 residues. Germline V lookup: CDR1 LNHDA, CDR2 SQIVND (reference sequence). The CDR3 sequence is CASSPLGGQGVSEQYF. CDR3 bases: TGTGCCAGTAGTCCATTGGGGGGACAGGGTGTCAGCGAGCAGTACTTC.

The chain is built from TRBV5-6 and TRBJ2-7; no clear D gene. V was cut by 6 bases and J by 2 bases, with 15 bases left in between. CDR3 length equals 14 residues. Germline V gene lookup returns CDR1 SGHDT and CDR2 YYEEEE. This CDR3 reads CASTGSDATYEQYF. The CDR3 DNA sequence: TGTGCCAGCACTGGGTCCGACGCCACCTACGAGCAGTACTTC.

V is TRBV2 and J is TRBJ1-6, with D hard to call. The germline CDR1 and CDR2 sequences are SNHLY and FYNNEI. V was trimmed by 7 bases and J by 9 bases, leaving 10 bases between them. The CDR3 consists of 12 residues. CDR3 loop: CASNRGPSPLHF. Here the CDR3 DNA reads TGTGCCAGCAACCGTGGTCCTTCACCCCTCCACTTT. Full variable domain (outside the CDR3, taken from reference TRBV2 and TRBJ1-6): EPEVTQTPSHQVTQMGQEVILRCVPISNHLYFYWYRQILGQKVEFLVSFYNNEISEKSEIFDDQFSVERPDGSNFTLKIRSTKLEDSAMYFCASNRGPSPLHFGNGTRLTVT.

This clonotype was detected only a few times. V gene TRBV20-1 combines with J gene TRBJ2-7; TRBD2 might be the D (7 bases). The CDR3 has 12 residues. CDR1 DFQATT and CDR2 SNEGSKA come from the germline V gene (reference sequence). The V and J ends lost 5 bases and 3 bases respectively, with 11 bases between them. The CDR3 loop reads CSARGGGYEQYF. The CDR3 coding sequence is TGCAGTGCTCGGGGAGGGGGCTACGAGCAGTACTTC.

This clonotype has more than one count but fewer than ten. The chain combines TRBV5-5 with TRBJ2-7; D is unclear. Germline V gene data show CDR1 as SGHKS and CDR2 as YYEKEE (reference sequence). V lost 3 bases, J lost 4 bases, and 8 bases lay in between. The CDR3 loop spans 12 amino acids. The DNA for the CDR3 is TGTGCCAGCAGCTGGACGAGTTACGAGCAGTACTTC. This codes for CASSWTSYEQYF.

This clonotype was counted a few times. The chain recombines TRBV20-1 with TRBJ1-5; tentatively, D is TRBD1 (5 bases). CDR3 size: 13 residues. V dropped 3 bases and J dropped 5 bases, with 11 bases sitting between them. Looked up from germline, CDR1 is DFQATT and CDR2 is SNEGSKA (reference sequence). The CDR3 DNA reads TGCAGTGCTAGGTTAGGGGTCGATCAGCCCCAGCATTTT. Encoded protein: CSARLGVDQPQHF.

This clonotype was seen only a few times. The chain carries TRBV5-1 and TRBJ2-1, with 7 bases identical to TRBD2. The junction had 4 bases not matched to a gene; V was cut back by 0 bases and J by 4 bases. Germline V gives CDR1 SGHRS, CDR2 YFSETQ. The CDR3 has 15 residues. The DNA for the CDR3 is TGCGCCAGCAGCTTGGGCCCGGGACTATACAATGAGCAGTTCTTC. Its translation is CASSLGPGLYNEQFF.

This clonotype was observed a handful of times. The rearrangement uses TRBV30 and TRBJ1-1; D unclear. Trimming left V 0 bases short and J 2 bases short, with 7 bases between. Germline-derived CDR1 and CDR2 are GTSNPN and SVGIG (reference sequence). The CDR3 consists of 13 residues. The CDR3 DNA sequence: TGTGCCTGGAGTGTCTCGGCCAACACTGAAGCTTTCTTT. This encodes CAWSVSANTEAFF.

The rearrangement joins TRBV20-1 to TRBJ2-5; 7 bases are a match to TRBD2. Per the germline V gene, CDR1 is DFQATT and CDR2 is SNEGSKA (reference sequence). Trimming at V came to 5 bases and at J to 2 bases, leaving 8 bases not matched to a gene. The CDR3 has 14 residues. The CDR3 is CSAQSGTIQETQYF. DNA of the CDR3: TGCAGTGCTCAATCCGGGACTATTCAAGAGACCCAGTACTTC.

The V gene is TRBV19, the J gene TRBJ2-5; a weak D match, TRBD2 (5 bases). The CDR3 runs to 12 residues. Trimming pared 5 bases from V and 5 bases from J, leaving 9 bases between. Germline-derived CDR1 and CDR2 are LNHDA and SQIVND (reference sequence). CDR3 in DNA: TGTGCCAGTAGTCGAACGGGGGAGACCCAGTACTTC. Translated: CASSRTGETQYF.

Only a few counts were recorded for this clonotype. The CDR3 loop reads CASRGRGGADTQYF. For the CDR3, the DNA is TGTGCCAGCAGAGGTAGGGGAGGGGCAGATACGCAGTATTTT. The chain employs TRBV27 and TRBJ2-3, with 7 bases matching TRBD2. The trim removed 6 bases at V and 4 bases at J, leaving 7 bases unmatched. The CDR3 spans 14 residues. CDR1 MNHEY and CDR2 SMNVEV come from the germline V gene (reference sequence).

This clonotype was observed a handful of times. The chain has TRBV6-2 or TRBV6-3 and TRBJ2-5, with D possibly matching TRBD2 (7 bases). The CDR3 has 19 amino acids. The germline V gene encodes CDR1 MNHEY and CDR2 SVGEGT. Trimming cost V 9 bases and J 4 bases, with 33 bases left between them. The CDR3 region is CASQSDRPLIREERETQYF. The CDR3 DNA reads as TGTGCCAGTCAGTCCGACAGGCCCCTAATACGGGAGGAGAGAGAGACCCAGTACTTC.

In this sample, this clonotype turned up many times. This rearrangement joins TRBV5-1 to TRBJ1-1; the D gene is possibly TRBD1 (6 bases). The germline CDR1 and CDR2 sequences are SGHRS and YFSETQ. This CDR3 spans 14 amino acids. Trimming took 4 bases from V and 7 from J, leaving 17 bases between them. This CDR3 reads CASSPQQGLIEAFF. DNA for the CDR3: TGCGCCAGCAGCCCGCAACAGGGTTTGATTGAAGCTTTCTTT.